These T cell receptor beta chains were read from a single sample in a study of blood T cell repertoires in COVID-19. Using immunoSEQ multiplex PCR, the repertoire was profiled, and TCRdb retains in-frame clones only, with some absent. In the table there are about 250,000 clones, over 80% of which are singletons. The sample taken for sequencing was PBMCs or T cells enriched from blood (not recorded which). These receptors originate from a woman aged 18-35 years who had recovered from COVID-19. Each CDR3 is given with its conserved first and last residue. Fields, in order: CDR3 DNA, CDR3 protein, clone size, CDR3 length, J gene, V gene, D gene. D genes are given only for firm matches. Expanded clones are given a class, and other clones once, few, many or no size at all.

TGCGCCAGCAGCCCCCGACTCGGGGAGGATCAGCCCCAGCATTTT,CASSPRLGEDQPQHF,few,15,TRBJ1-5,TRBV4-3,NA
TGTGCCAGCAGCTTAGCCCAGGGGAGGGAGAGCTCCTATAATTCACCCCTCCACTTT,CASSLAQGRESSYNSPLHF,NA,19,TRBJ1-6,TRBV7-8,NA
TGTGCCAGCAGTTACTTGTCGGACACTGAAGCTTTCTTT,CASSYLSDTEAFF,few,13,TRBJ1-1,TRBV6-5,NA
TGCGCCAGCAGCTTGGAAGGGACAGCGAACACTGAAGCTTTCTTT,CASSLEGTANTEAFF,NA,15,TRBJ1-1,TRBV5-1,TRBD1
TGTGCCAGCAGTCTTAGCGGGGGGGTCTACAATGAGCAGTTCTTC,CASSLSGGVYNEQFF,once,15,TRBJ2-1,TRBV27,TRBD2
TGTGCCAGGAAACAGGGCCGGCCGTGCAATCAGCCCCAGCATTTT,CARKQGRPCNQPQHF,NA,15,TRBJ1-5,TRBV6-4,NA
TGTGCCAGCAGTTTTAGTATAACGGGGACTAACTATGGCTACACCTTC,CASSFSITGTNYGYTF,NA,16,TRBJ1-2,TRBV28,NA
TGTGCCAGCAGTTTCGGACAAAACACTGAAGCTTTCTTT,CASSFGQNTEAFF,NA,13,TRBJ1-1,TRBV27,NA
TGCGCCAGCAGCGCTGTACAACCGGGACAGGCAATTTATGGCTACACCTTC,CASSAVQPGQAIYGYTF,NA,17,TRBJ1-2,TRBV5-1,TRBD1
TGCAGCGTTGAAGAGCGGGATGGGATTCTCTATGGCTACACCTTC,CSVEERDGILYGYTF,NA,15,TRBJ1-2,TRBV29-1,NA
TGTGCCAGCAGTTACTCGGGACAGGCGAGTAATTCACCCCTCCACTTT,CASSYSGQASNSPLHF,NA,16,TRBJ1-6,TRBV6-5,TRBD1
TGTGCCAGCAGCGTAGGAGGGCTAAATTCACCCCTCCACTTT,CASSVGGLNSPLHF,NA,14,TRBJ1-6,TRBV9,NA
TGTGCCAGCAGTTTACTCCGGGGGTCTTACAATGAGCAGTTCTTC,CASSLLRGSYNEQFF,NA,15,TRBJ2-1,TRBV28,NA
TGTGCCAGCAGCGAGGGTATTTCCTCCACAGATACGCAGTATTTT,CASSEGISSTDTQYF,NA,15,TRBJ2-3,TRBV6-4,NA
TGTGCCAGCAGCGAAGCGGCAACTTCTTACAATGAGCAGTTCTTC,CASSEAATSYNEQFF,NA,15,TRBJ2-1,TRBV7-2,NA
TGTGCCAGCAGGCCATGGACGGACAGGAATAATTCACCCCTCCACTTT,CASRPWTDRNNSPLHF,NA,16,TRBJ1-6,TRBV27,TRBD1
TGCGCCAGCAGCTTGGGGCGGGAAAGGGGTGTCGAGCAGTACTTC,CASSLGRERGVEQYF,NA,15,TRBJ2-7,TRBV5-1,NA
TGTGCCAGCAGCTCGCTCAGGGGAAAGGAGACCCAGTACTTC,CASSSLRGKETQYF,NA,14,TRBJ2-5,TRBV7-9,NA
TGTGCCAGCAGCTTAGTCGGTAAGGGGATAGGAGCCGGCTACACCTTC,CASSLVGKGIGAGYTF,once,16,TRBJ1-2,TRBV7-9,NA
TGTGCCAGCAGTCGGGGGACAGCACAACATGGCTACACCTTC,CASSRGTAQHGYTF,NA,14,TRBJ1-2,TRBV6-5,TRBD1
TGCGCCAGCAGCCTCTCGACAGGGCCCCAAGAGACCCAGTACTTC,CASSLSTGPQETQYF,NA,15,TRBJ2-5,TRBV4-1,TRBD1
TGTGCCAGCAGTTACTTGGCGGGGGTTAATGAGCAGTTCTTC,CASSYLAGVNEQFF,NA,14,TRBJ2-1,TRBV6-2/TRBV6-3,TRBD2
TGTGCCAGCGGCACCCTAGGACAGAGAGAAAGCTATGGCTACACCTTC,CASGTLGQRESYGYTF,NA,16,TRBJ1-2,TRBV11-1,NA
TGTGCCAGCAGCAGGGGTTATAATTCACCCCTCCACTTT,CASSRGYNSPLHF,NA,13,TRBJ1-6,TRBV11-2,NA
TGCGCCAGCAGCGGGCAGGGAGGCGGTAATTCACCCCTCCACTTT,CASSGQGGGNSPLHF,once,15,TRBJ1-6,TRBV4-1,NA
TGTGCTAGTGGTTTAGGTGGGGGGACCTATAATTCACCCCTCCACTTT,CASGLGGGTYNSPLHF,once,16,TRBJ1-6,TRBV12-5,NA
TGTGCCAGCAGTTTGGTGACAGGCCTGAACACTGAAGCTTTCTTT,CASSLVTGLNTEAFF,NA,15,TRBJ1-1,TRBV28,NA
TGTGCCAGCAGTTACAGCCGCGCAGATACGCAGTATTTT,CASSYSRADTQYF,NA,13,TRBJ2-3,TRBV27,NA
TGTGCCAGCAGTGAAGGTCCTCCCGGTGGGGGGTTTTACGAGCAGTACTTC,CASSEGPPGGGFYEQYF,NA,17,TRBJ2-7,TRBV2,NA
TGTGCCAGCAGCTTAGGGACAGGGTGGAATGAGCAGTTCTTC,CASSLGTGWNEQFF,NA,14,TRBJ2-1,TRBV7-9,TRBD1
TGTGCCACCAGTGATTTTGTCGATGAGCAGTTCTTC,CATSDFVDEQFF,NA,12,TRBJ2-1,TRBV24-1,NA
TGTGCCAGCAGCCAAGGCAGGGTTAGAGATACGCAGTATTTT,CASSQGRVRDTQYF,NA,14,TRBJ2-3,TRBV3-1/TRBV3-2,NA
TGTGCCAGCAGCGCGACAGGGGACAATTCACCCCTCCACTTT,CASSATGDNSPLHF,NA,14,TRBJ1-6,TRBV9,TRBD1